This T cell receptor beta chain was recorded in a study of blood T cell repertoires in COVID-19. As for the study in general: Both acute and convalescent COVID-19 samples were obtained from the United States, Italy and Spain. In each case, the material was cDNA or gDNA derived from T cells, B-cell-depleted T cells, or PBMCs.

This clone was seen just once. In the original processing: Estimates of nucleated cell counts were drawn from the amplification of reference gene primers. Libraries were prepared by immunoSEQ multiplex PCR; TCRdb keeps only in-frame clonotypes and omits some of them. That table furnishes V, J and clone size, whereas the DNA furnished D and trimming. The table records roughly 260,000 clones, about 89% of them present only once. The CDR3 extends over 14 amino acids. The ends were cut back, 1 base at V and 6 bases at J, with 13 bases in the middle. Per the germline V gene, CDR1 is LNHDA and CDR2 is SQIVND (reference sequence).

The chain links TRBV19 to TRBJ2-7; D possibly corresponds to TRBD2 (5 bases). This clonotype was sampled from a man in his forties who had recovered from COVID-19. Source material: peripheral blood. In nucleotides, the CDR3 is TGTGCCAGTAGTATAGGAGGGAAAAAGAGCGAGCAGTACTTC. Translated: CASSIGGKKSEQYF. Using reference TRBV19 and TRBJ2-7 for the parts outside the CDR3, the full variable domain is DGGITQSPKYLFRKEGQNVTLSCEQNLNHDAMYWYRQDPGQGLRLIYYSQIVNDFQKGDIAEGYSVSREKKESFPLTVTSAQKNPTAFYLCASSIGGKKSEQYFGPGTRLTVT.